This T cell receptor (beta chain) originates from a study of cytomegalovirus exposure and HLA in healthy donors. Regarding the study as a whole: It was shown in a later analysis that HLA-associated TCR beta chains were more clonally expanded than other, equally common chains. For most TCR beta V segments, an earlier analysis put the productive rate at about 90% or about 30% of the time.

Germline V gives CDR1 MGHRA, CDR2 YSYEKL. The CDR3 covers 17 residues. The junction had 13 bases not matched to a gene; V was cut back by 4 bases and J by 5 bases. For this clone: Its antigen is currently unknown.

The PCR had 60 Vbeta and 13 Jbeta primers. Generated by immunoSEQ multiplex PCR, the TCRdb table keeps only in-frame clones and is missing some. This sample carries 50,000 or so clones, approximately 71% of them seen once, and the ten largest clones take over 30%. V is TRBV4-1 and J is TRBJ2-3, with 9 bases matching TRBD1. The sequenced sample was PBMCs. The sequence was collected from a man aged 35 to 55 in good health and CMV-seropositive. In DNA, the CDR3 is TGCGCCAGCAGCCGCTCTAGGCCGGGACAGGGAATAGATACGCAGTATTTT. Amino acid sequence: CASSRSRPGQGIDTQYF.